This TCR beta chain was sequenced for a study of shared clonotypes between healthy human individuals. On this clone itself: The same CDR3 also results from other DNA sequences found in this sample.

This CDR3 has 13 residues. Germline CDR1 reads LNHNV; CDR2 reads YYDKDF (reference sequence). The J segment lost 3 bases and the V segment lost 3 bases, leaving 0 bases of the junction unmatched. The assay was immunoSEQ multiplex PCR, and TCRdb's table has in-frame clones only and misses some. The table lists 450,000 to 500,000 clones, roughly 80% of them singletons. The TCR comes from a middle-aged woman in good health. Some clones in this sample may be carry-over from other donors' samples. The sample consisted of PBMCs. The V and J genes are TRBV15 and TRBJ2-7, with 9 bases matching TRBD1. The CDR3 spells CATSRDRGYEQYF. In DNA form, the CDR3 reads TGTGCCACCAGCAGGGACAGGGGCTACGAGCAGTACTTC.